This TCR beta chain appears in the sequencing data of a study of blood T cell repertoires in COVID-19. The CDR3 has 16 residues. With 0 bases removed from V and 2 bases from J, the gap between germline ends came to 10 bases. CDR1 is SGHTA and CDR2 is FQGTGA in the germline V gene. Profiling relied on immunoSEQ multiplex PCR, and the TCRdb table lists in-frame clones only, not all of them. The sample holds fewer than 250,000 clones; roughly 85% are singletons and the top ten take approximately 3.8%. The J gene is TRBJ2-2, the V gene TRBV7-3; D unclear. The TCR comes from a middle-aged woman who had been exposed to COVID-19. Sequencing input: PBMCs or T cells enriched from blood (not recorded which). The CDR3 coding sequence is TGTGCCAGCAGCTTAACGACACCAGCTAACACCGGGGAGCTGTTTTTT. Translating it yields CASSLTTPANTGELFF.